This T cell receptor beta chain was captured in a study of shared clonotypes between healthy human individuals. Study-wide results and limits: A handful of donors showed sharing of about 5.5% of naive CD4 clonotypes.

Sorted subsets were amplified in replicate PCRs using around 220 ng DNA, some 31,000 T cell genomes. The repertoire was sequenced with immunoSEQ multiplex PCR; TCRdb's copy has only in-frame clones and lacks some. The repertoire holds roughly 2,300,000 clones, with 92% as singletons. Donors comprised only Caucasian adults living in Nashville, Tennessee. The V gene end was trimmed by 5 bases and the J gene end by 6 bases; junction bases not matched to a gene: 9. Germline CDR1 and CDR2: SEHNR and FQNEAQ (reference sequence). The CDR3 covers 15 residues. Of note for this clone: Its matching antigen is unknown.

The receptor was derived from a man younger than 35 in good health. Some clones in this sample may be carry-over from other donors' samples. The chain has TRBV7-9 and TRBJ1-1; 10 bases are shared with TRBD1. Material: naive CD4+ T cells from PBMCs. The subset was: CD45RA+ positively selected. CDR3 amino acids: CASSGRDRGWAEAFF. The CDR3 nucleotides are TGTGCCAGCAGCGGCCGGGACAGGGGTTGGGCTGAAGCTTTCTTT.